The 24 T cell receptor beta chains listed next were all sequenced from one sample in a study of OX40 agonist ivuxolimab in advanced cancers. Assay: immunoSEQ multiplex PCR; the TCRdb copy retains only in-frame clones and omits some. Of fewer than 13,000 clones listed, more than 65% are singletons. The material sequenced was CD4+ or CD8+ T cells sorted from blood, taken in a trial of the OX40 agonist ivuxolimab. The receptors originated from an adult with an advanced solid tumor such as melanoma, head and neck, liver or kidney cancer.

The chain joins TRBV4-3 to TRBJ2-2, with 8 bases matching TRBD1. This CDR3 region has 16 residues. The germline V gene has CDR1 LGHNA and CDR2 YSLEER. Trimming cost V 3 bases and J 7 bases; bases outside gene matches: 10. Written as DNA, the CDR3 is TGCGCCAGCAGCCACTGGTTTCAGGGGGCGGACGGGGAGCTGTTTTTT. This gives the protein CASSHWFQGADGELFF.

The CDR3 nucleotides are TGTGCCAGCAGCAGGGACCGGGGGGACTACAAATACGAGCAGTACTTC. It encodes CASSRDRGDYKYEQYF. The V and J genes are TRBV9 and TRBJ2-7; the match to TRBD2 covers 7 bases. The germline V gene encodes CDR1 SGDLS and CDR2 YYNGEE. This CDR3 spans 16 amino acids. V gave up 4 bases and J gave up 4 bases; unmatched junction bases: 14.

Written as DNA, the CDR3 is TGTGCCAGCAGTTATGGGGGCGGCACAGATACGCAGTATTTT. This gives the protein CASSYGGGTDTQYF. The chain employs TRBV6-5 and TRBJ2-3, with D perhaps matching TRBD1 (6 bases). The CDR3 totals 14 residues. Germline CDR1 and CDR2: MNHEY and SVGAGI. V lost 3 bases, J lost 1 base, and 8 bases lay in between.

The CDR3 region is CASSPPDYYGYTF. The CDR3 bases are TGCGCCAGCAGCCCCCCGGACTATTATGGCTACACCTTC. The chain combines TRBV5-1 with TRBJ1-2, with unresolved D. The length of the CDR3 is 13 residues. Germline values: CDR1 SGHRS, CDR2 YFSETQ. The V and J ends lost 4 bases and 5 bases respectively, with 12 bases between them.

This clone has just a few counts. The J gene is TRBJ2-1, the V gene TRBV2; 7 positions agree with TRBD2. With 8 bases clipped from V and 8 bases from J, the junction kept 3 bases outside the gene matches. In germline, CDR1 is SNHLY, CDR2 FYNNEI. The CDR3 consists of 11 residues. The CDR3 DNA follows: TGTGCCAGCCTGGGAGGGGATGAGCAGTTCTTC. Translating it yields CASLGGDEQFF.

As regards this clone: A far larger clone is only one base removed, so a read error is likely. The V and J genes are TRBV1 and TRBJ1-3. TRBV1 counts as a pseudogene. CDR3 size: 17 residues. The CDR3 bases are TGCACCAGCAGCCAATACGGTGGTGAGAGCTCTGGAAACACCATATATTTT. Translated: CTSSQYGGESSGNTIYF.

This clone has only a few counts. The chain couples TRBV19 to TRBJ1-4; TRBD1 agrees at 7 bases. Unmatched junction bases numbered 3, after V lost 4 bases and J lost 4 bases. Germline V gene sequence: CDR1 LNHDA, CDR2 SQIVND (reference sequence). CDR3 length: 14 amino acids. The CDR3 DNA sequence: TGTGCCAGTAGTACACGACAGGGTAATGAAAAACTGTTTTTT. Its protein product is CASSTRQGNEKLFF.

The CDR3 region has the DNA TGTGCCAGCAGCTTTGACAGCGCCAGGACCTACGAGCAGTACTTC. Translating gives CASSFDSARTYEQYF. The chain has TRBV7-9 and TRBJ2-7, with D possibly TRBD1 on 5 matching bases. Germline assignment: CDR1 SEHNR and CDR2 FQNEAQ (reference sequence). The CDR3 extends over 15 amino acids. The V and J ends lost 3 bases and 2 bases respectively, with 14 bases between them.

The chain uses TRBV13 and TRBJ1-1; no reliable D call. Germline values: CDR1 PRHDT, CDR2 FYEKMQ (reference sequence). With 4 bases removed from V and 6 bases from J, the gap between germline ends came to 21 bases. This CDR3 spans 16 amino acids. The CDR3, as DNA: TGTGCCAGCAGCTCGAAGGACGGTAATTTATTTGCTGAAGCTTTCTTT. This gives the protein CASSSKDGNLFAEAFF.

This chain links TRBV29-1 with TRBJ2-5; D not resolved. The CDR3 has 12 residues. The germline V gene has CDR1 SQVTM and CDR2 ANQGSEA. V shed 1 base and J shed 5 bases, with 8 bases lying between them. CDR3 bases: TGCAGCGTTGAAGGGGTTGCGGAGACCCAGTACTTC. It encodes CSVEGVAETQYF. Drawing the rest from reference TRBV29-1 and TRBJ2-5, the complete variable domain is SAVISQKPSRDICQRGTSLTIQCQVDSQVTMMFWYRQQPGQSLTLIATANQGSEATYESGFVIDKFPISRPNLTFSTLTVSNMSPEDSSIYLCSVEGVAETQYFGPGTRLLVL.

The chain employs TRBV19 and TRBJ1-1; maybe TRBD1 (5 bases). Between the trimmed V and J ends, which lost 4 bases and 8 bases, there was a span of 14 bases. Germline CDR1 and CDR2: LNHDA and SQIVND (reference sequence). The CDR3 consists of 13 residues. CDR3 sequence reads: CASSTGTVNEAFF. CDR3 DNA: TGTGCCAGTAGTACGGGGACGGTGAACGAAGCTTTCTTT.

About this clone itself: The same CDR3 also results from other DNA sequences found in this sample. The chain recombines TRBV7-9 with TRBJ1-1, with 7 bases identical to TRBD1. The V gene end was trimmed by 4 bases and the J gene end by 4 bases; junction bases not matched to a gene: 6. CDR1 and CDR2 from the germline V gene are SEHNR and FQNEAQ (reference sequence). The CDR3 contains 14 residues. CDR3 nucleotides: TGTGCCAGCAGCTCGACCACAGGGGCCACTGAAGCTTTCTTT. This codes for CASSSTTGATEAFF.

This clone counts as medium-sized (0.01 to 0.1%). The genes are TRBV27 and TRBJ1-1; 8 bases map to TRBD1. Germline trimming cut 5 bases from V and 8 bases from J; bases unmatched to any gene: 19. The CDR3 is 17 residues long. From germline, CDR1 is MNHEY and CDR2 SMNVEV (reference sequence). The CDR3 is CASSPESGTGHRREAFF. The CDR3 coding sequence is TGTGCCAGCAGTCCTGAATCCGGGACAGGTCACCGAAGGGAAGCTTTCTTT.

This chain uses TRBV28 with TRBJ2-3, with TRBD2 matching over 7 bases. Germline CDR1 and CDR2: MDHEN and SYDVKM. The CDR3 covers 17 residues. The V and J ends lost 3 bases and 0 bases, in that order; junction bases with no gene match: 9. CDR3 residues: CASSLGVAGTSTDTQYF. The CDR3 nucleotides are TGTGCCAGCAGTTTGGGGGTAGCGGGTACCAGCACAGATACGCAGTATTTT.

The gene calls are TRBV10-3 and TRBJ1-1; D is unresolved. Trimming cost V 10 bases and J 1 base, with 7 bases left between them. CDR3 size: 11 residues. CDR1 and CDR2 from the germline V gene are ENHRY and SYGVKD. CDR3 sequence reads: CATSTNTEAFF. DNA for the CDR3: TGTGCCACCTCAACGAACACTGAAGCTTTCTTT.

The chain joins TRBV28 to TRBJ2-7, with D hard to call. The germline CDR1 and CDR2 sequences are MDHEN and SYDVKM. The CDR3 is 17 amino acids. V dropped 6 bases and J dropped 5 bases, with 26 bases sitting between them. The CDR3 sequence is CASSPVGLDLRLHEQYF. The CDR3 DNA is TGTGCCAGCAGCCCTGTCGGGTTGGACCTTAGGCTACACGAGCAGTACTTC.

This clone appeared a single time. The CDR3 sequence: CSVEEYRSTGELFF. CDR3 DNA sequence: TGCAGCGTTGAAGAGTACAGGTCAACCGGGGAGCTGTTTTTT. V is TRBV29-1 and J is TRBJ2-2; D might be TRBD1 (5 bases). The CDR3 length is 14 residues. Germline V gene data show CDR1 as SQVTM and CDR2 as ANQGSEA. Trimming left V 0 bases short and J 5 bases short, with 10 bases between.

The J gene is TRBJ2-7, the V gene TRBV7-6, with TRBD2 as a possible D gene (6 bases). V was shortened by 5 bases and J by 1 base, with 24 bases between the two germline ends. The germline CDR1 and CDR2 sequences are SGHVS and FNYEAQ. This CDR3 is built from 18 residues. In DNA form, the CDR3 reads TGTGCCAGCAGCCTGTCACCACTAACCGGGACTCCATCCTACGAGCAGTACTTC. This encodes CASSLSPLTGTPSYEQYF.

The CDR3 sequence is CASSLAGGPSETQYF. The CDR3 region has the DNA TGTGCCAGCAGTTTAGCGGGGGGGCCCAGTGAGACCCAGTACTTC. The chain is built from TRBV27 and TRBJ2-5, with 9 bases that match TRBD2. The V and J ends lost 2 bases and 5 bases, in that order; junction bases with no gene match: 6. In germline, CDR1 is MNHEY, CDR2 SMNVEV (reference sequence). The CDR3 sequence is 15 residues long.

The genes are TRBV11-3 and TRBJ2-2, with D tentatively TRBD1 (5 bases). V lost 0 bases to trimming and J lost 3 bases, with 11 bases between them. CDR3 length: 16 amino acids. Germline V lookup: CDR1 SGHNT, CDR2 YENEEA. CDR3 loop: CASSLDQGGYTGELFF. The DNA of the CDR3 is TGTGCCAGCAGCTTAGATCAGGGCGGTTACACCGGGGAGCTGTTTTTT.

This chain connects TRBV11-2 to TRBJ2-5, with 7 bases matching TRBD2. Germline lookup yields CDR1 SGHAT and CDR2 FQNNGV. The CDR3 covers 15 residues. V lost 5 bases, J lost 0 bases, and 6 bases stayed unmatched. CDR3 nucleotides: TGTGCCAGCAGCCCTGGGGGGGGATACCAAGAGACCCAGTACTTC. It specifies CASSPGGGYQETQYF.

The sample holds a few counts of this clone. The V and J genes are TRBV7-8 and TRBJ1-5; D unclear. Trimming pared 5 bases from V and 0 bases from J, leaving 8 bases between. CDR1 is SGHVS, CDR2 FQNEAQ, per germline. This CDR3 contains 14 residues. This CDR3 is CASSPGISNQPQHF. The CDR3 bases are TGTGCCAGCAGCCCTGGTATTAGCAATCAGCCCCAGCATTTT.

The V call is TRBV11-2, the J call TRBJ2-5; possibly TRBD2 for D (6 bases). V shed 3 bases and J shed 0 bases, with 11 bases lying between them. The CDR3 has 15 residues. Germline V lookup: CDR1 SGHAT, CDR2 FQNNGV. CDR3 coding DNA: TGTGCCAGCAGCTTGGGGGGACTGAACCAAGAGACCCAGTACTTC. It translates to CASSLGGLNQETQYF.

The chain uses TRBV29-1 and TRBJ1-2; unclear D gene. The CDR3 sequence is 11 residues long. The germline V gene encodes CDR1 SQVTM and CDR2 ANQGSEA. V was cut by 7 bases and J by 3 bases, with 9 bases left in between. CDR3 bases: TGCAGCGCCCCAGAGTACTATGGCTACACCTTC. It specifies CSAPEYYGYTF.